The clone carrying this T cell receptor beta chain was recorded many times. Germline lookup yields CDR1 LGHNA and CDR2 YNFKEQ. Trimming cost V 4 bases and J 5 bases; bases outside gene matches: 10. The CDR3 sequence is 15 residues long. This sample is part of a study of T cells in Graves' hyperthyroidism and ophthalmopathy. As for the study in general: Any treatment followed the collection of peripheral blood at initial diagnosis.

Amplification yielded TCR beta CDR3 regions, with RNA transcripts as the source. When the TCR CDR3 underwent first-round RT-PCR, the HTBI primer set was used. TCRdb reanalysed the multiplex PCR reads using MiXCR and keeps one entry per CDR3 protein. The sample shows 500,000 or so distinct CDR3 sequences, 15% to 20% of them seen only once. This chain connects TRBV4-2 to TRBJ1-2; 7 bases are a match to TRBD1. This TCR derives from a woman aged 18-29 years with Graves' ophthalmopathy. The sample consisted of blood. CDR3 in DNA: TGTGCCAGCAGCCCCGAGCGGGGACAGCTTTATGGCTACACCTTC. Its translation: CASSPERGQLYGYTF.